These T cell receptor beta chains were read from a single sample in a study of tumor and adjacent non-tumor tissue in lung cancer. From the multiplex PCR reads, TCRdb called clonotypes with MiXCR, one entry per CDR3 protein. This sample has 70,000 to 90,000 distinct CDR3 sequences, with 60% to 80% found just once. The sequencing sample was made of lung tumor tissue. The source is a woman in her fifties or sixties with non-small cell lung cancer. CDR3s leave out the opening cysteine and the closing phenylalanine or tryptophan. Size is omitted from some rows. Given values are once, few, many or a class for expanded clones.

.	TRBV5-1	TRBJ2-3	ASSPLFGTSGSCTQY
.	TRBV12-3/TRBV12-4	.	ASSLALGTGGTDTQH
.	TRBV7-8	TRBJ1-2	ASSLVSVDYGYT
.	TRBV20-1	TRBJ2-1	SASIRWGPSYNEQF
.	TRBV4-1	TRBJ2-5	ASSQIQGLGEAQY
many	TRBV5-1	TRBJ2-2	ASSLAQGANTGELF
.	TRBV7-9	TRBJ1-2	TSSLAQTEDNSYT
.	TRBV10-3	TRBJ1-5	TIQGYSNQPQH
.	TRBV5-8	TRBJ1-2	ASSRTRDGYT
.	TRBV6-4	TRBJ2-1	FSSDSERHEQF
.	TRBV6-5	TRBJ2-1	VPGEAGNNEQF
.	TRBV10-3	TRBJ2-1	TISDGDRNYNEQF
.	TRBV7-3	TRBJ2-2	TSSLISTGELF
many	TRBV6-1	TRBJ1-5	ASSDYDFGGNQPQH
.	TRBV12-3/TRBV12-4	TRBJ2-1	ASGFGRDNEEF
.	TRBV6-1	TRBJ2-7	TSIGSSYEQY
.	TRBV5-5	TRBJ2-7	ANSSAPGQGYEQY
.	TRBV12-3/TRBV12-4	TRBJ2-3	VSNPDRASTDTQY
.	TRBV4-1	TRBJ2-7	ASNQPWTNSYKQY
few	TRBV11-2	TRBJ1-2	TNSLRVGDGYT
.	TRBV29-1	TRBJ1-1	SIAEPHENTEAF
.	TRBV29-1	TRBJ2-3	SAGAGAGTDKQY
.	TRBV12-3/TRBV12-4	TRBJ2-1	ASSFNVSDEQF
.	TRBV4-1	TRBJ2-1	ASSQEFGSSYNEQF
many	TRBV5-1	TRBJ2-7	ASSLESRQGLYEQY
.	TRBV20-1	TRBJ1-2	SATTRGFNYGYT
many	TRBV24-1	TRBJ1-5	ATSDFLRDQPQH
.	TRBV6-5	TRBJ2-7	ASSRGTSYYEQY
.	TRBV10-2	TRBJ2-1	ASCETGQGEQF
few	TRBV5-1	TRBJ2-3	ASSMGLTYTDTQY
.	TRBV6-1	TRBJ2-6	ASSDVTGVSGSNVLT